Each of the 5 T cell receptor beta chains below was sequenced from the same sample in a study of identical twins. In TCRdb, the 5' RACE reads were re-called with MiXCR into one record per CDR3 protein. The table has a few hundred thousand distinct CDR3 sequences, about 10% seen once. The sample was naive T cells sorted from blood. These receptors all come from a woman between 45 and 60 years old in good health.

This clonotype was counted only a few times. V and J are TRBV29-1 and TRBJ1-1; 9 bases agree with TRBD1. V shed 4 bases, J shed 3 bases, and the junction held 6 bases outside the gene matches. The germline V gene encodes CDR1 SQVTM and CDR2 ANQGSEA. The CDR3 runs 14 residues. The CDR3, as DNA: TGCAGCGTTGTTTTACAGGGGGCTTACACTGAAGCTTTCTTT. Protein: CSVVLQGAYTEAFF.

This clonotype was observed a few times. For the CDR3, the DNA is TGTGCCAGCAGTTCAGCTGGCAATCAGCCCCAGCATTTT. Translated, it gives CASSSAGNQPQHF. V usage is TRBV6-6 and J usage is TRBJ1-5; D remains ambiguous. CDR3 length: 13 amino acids. The germline V gene has CDR1 MNHNY and CDR2 SVGAGI (reference sequence). The germline V and J ends were trimmed by 4 bases and 2 bases, with 6 bases remaining between them.

This clonotype showed up many times. The chain combines TRBV12-3 or TRBV12-4 with TRBJ1-5, with TRBD1 identical over 11 bases. The CDR3 covers 15 residues. Trimming removed 3 bases from V and 3 bases from J; junction bases left unmatched: 1. CDR3 amino acids: CASSLGQGVNQPQHF. Written as DNA, the CDR3 is TGTGCCAGCAGTTTGGGACAGGGGGTCAATCAGCCCCAGCATTTT.

This clonotype was found a few times. The chain joins TRBV29-1 to TRBJ2-7, with a possible D match to TRBD1 (6 bases). There are 13 residues in the CDR3. The germline V gene has CDR1 SQVTM and CDR2 ANQGSEA. V shed 7 bases and J shed 0 bases, with 13 bases lying between them. The CDR3 DNA reads as TGCAGCGCCAGAGACAGGACCTCCTACGAGCAGTACTTC. Its protein is CSARDRTSYEQYF.

The gene calls are TRBV20-1 and TRBJ1-2; D might be TRBD1 (6 bases). With 3 bases removed from V and 2 bases from J, the gap between germline ends came to 19 bases. CDR1 is DFQATT and CDR2 is SNEGSKA in the germline V gene (reference sequence). This CDR3 spans 16 amino acids. CDR3 nucleotides: TGCAGTGCTAGTCCAGAAGTGGGACAAAAGAACTATGGCTACACCTTC. This translates into CSASPEVGQKNYGYTF.